The source of this T cell receptor beta chain is a study of T cell responses to AZD1222 COVID-19 vaccine. Points on this clone: Its target is not known.

This CDR3 spans 14 amino acids. Trimming took off 0 bases at V and 5 bases at J, with 10 bases between the two ends. Germline V CDR1 and CDR2: SGHTA, FQGNSA. Study-level findings and limits: Unmutated variant regions are reportedly the target of nearly half of TCRs that are spike-specific. Recipients of AZD1222 seropositive at baseline numbered only 5 or 6. An increase in Spike-specific TCR breadth and depth was observed after two AZD1222 doses.

Some clones are missing from TCRdb's copy, which holds only in-frame ones; the method was immunoSEQ multiplex PCR. There are some 130,000 clones in the sample; around 87% occur only once, and 2.5% to 3% lies in the top ten. The sequence was obtained from an adult who received the AZD1222 COVID-19 vaccine. The sequenced sample was peripheral blood, obtained 28 days after the second AZD1222 dose. The V gene is TRBV7-2, the J gene TRBJ1-2; no clear D. CDR3 bases: TGTGCCAGCAGCTTAGCCGTAGGGTTTTATGGCTACACCTTC. This translates into CASSLAVGFYGYTF. Combining the CDR3 with reference TRBV7-2 and TRBJ1-2 gives the whole variable domain GAGVSQSPSNKVTEKGKDVELRCDPISGHTALYWYRQSLGQGLEFLIYFQGNSAPDKSGLPSDRFSAERTGGSVSTLTIQRTQQEDSAVYLCASSLAVGFYGYTFGSGTRLTVV.